This T cell receptor beta chain originates from a study of blood T cell repertoires in COVID-19. As for the study in general: COVID-19 samples collected from the United States, Italy and Spain covered acute and convalescent phases.

V lost 5 bases, J lost 4 bases, and 4 bases stayed unmatched. Looked up from germline, CDR1 is MNHEY and CDR2 is SVGEGT. The CDR3 totals 13 residues. Assay used: immunoSEQ multiplex PCR; TCRdb lists only in-frame clones, some missing. The sample gives 25,000 to 35,000 clones, about 82% of which show up once; 6.6% is in the top ten. This chain uses TRBV6-2 or TRBV6-3 with TRBJ1-2; 7 bases are a match to TRBD1. The sample was peripheral blood. This clonotype was obtained from a man in his sixties with active COVID-19. The CDR3 reads CASSVTGTYGYTF. The CDR3 DNA reads TGTGCCAGCAGTGTGACAGGGACCTATGGCTACACCTTC.